The clone carrying this TCR beta chain occurred a few times. From the 5' RACE reads, TCRdb called clonotypes with MiXCR, one entry per CDR3 protein. The sample yields hundreds of thousands of distinct CDR3 sequences, more than 9% seen once. These data are taken from a study of T cells after yellow fever vaccination. This CDR3 region has 16 residues. V trimming: 8 bases; J trimming: 7 bases; junction bases outside the gene matches: 8. CDR1 and CDR2 from the germline V gene are SEHNR and FQNEAQ (reference sequence). The TCR sequence derives from a man aged 30 to 39 who received the YFV17D yellow fever vaccine. The genes are TRBV7-9 and TRBJ2-1, with TRBD2 matching over 16 bases. The specimen comprised PBMCs, sampled on the day of the yellow fever booster vaccination. The CDR3 spells CASVGTSGRAFNEQFF. The CDR3 coding sequence is TGTGCCAGCGTCGGGACTAGCGGGAGGGCCTTTAATGAGCAGTTCTTC.